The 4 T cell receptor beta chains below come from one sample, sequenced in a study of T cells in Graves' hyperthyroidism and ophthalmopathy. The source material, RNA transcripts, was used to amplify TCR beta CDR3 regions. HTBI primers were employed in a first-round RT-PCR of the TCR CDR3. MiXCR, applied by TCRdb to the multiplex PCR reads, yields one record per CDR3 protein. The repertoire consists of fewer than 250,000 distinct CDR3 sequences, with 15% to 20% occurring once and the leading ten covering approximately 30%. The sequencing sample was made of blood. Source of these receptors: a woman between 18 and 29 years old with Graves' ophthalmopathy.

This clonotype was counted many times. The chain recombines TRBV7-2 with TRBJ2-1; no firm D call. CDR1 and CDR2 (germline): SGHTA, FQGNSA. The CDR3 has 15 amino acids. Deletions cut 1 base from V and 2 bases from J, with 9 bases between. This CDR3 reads CASSLVGTTYNEQFF. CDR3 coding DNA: TGTGCCAGCAGCTTAGTGGGAACGACCTACAATGAGCAGTTCTTC.

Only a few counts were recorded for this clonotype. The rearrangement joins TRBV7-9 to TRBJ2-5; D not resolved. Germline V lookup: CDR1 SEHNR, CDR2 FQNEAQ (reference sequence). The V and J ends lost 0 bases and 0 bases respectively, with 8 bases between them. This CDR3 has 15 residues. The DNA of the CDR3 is TGTGCCAGCAGCTTAGCGCTTGTAAACCAAGAGACCCAGTACTTC. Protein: CASSLALVNQETQYF.

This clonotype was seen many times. In DNA, the CDR3 is TGTGCCAGCAGTTACTCCGCGACACCCTATGGCTACACCTTC. Its protein product is CASSYSATPYGYTF. The chain is built from TRBV6-6 and TRBJ1-2; D is unresolved. V was cut by 0 bases and J by 4 bases, with 9 bases left in between. Germline V lookup: CDR1 MNHNY, CDR2 SVGAGI (reference sequence). CDR3 length: 14 residues.

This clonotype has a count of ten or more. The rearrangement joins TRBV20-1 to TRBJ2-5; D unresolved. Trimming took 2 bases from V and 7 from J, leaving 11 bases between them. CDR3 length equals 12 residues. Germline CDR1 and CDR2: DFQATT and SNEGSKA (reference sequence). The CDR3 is CSARRDLRTQYF. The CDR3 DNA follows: TGCAGTGCTAGACGTGATCTGAGGACCCAGTACTTC.